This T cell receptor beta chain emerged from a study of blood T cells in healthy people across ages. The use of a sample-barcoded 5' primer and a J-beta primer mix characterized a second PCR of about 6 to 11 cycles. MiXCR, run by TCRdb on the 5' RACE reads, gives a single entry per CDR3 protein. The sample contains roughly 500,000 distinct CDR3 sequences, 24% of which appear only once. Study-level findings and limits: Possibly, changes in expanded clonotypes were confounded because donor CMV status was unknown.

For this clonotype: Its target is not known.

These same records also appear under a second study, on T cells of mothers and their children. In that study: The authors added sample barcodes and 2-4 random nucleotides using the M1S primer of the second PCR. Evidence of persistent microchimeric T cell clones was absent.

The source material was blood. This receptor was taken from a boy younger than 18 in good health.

CDR3 loop: CASSLVPAKTDTQYF. The CDR3 DNA reads TGTGCCAGCAGCTTAGTTCCAGCCAAGACAGATACGCAGTATTTT. The chain carries TRBV7-2 and TRBJ2-3; no clear D. CDR3 length equals 15 residues. CDR1 SGHTA and CDR2 FQGNSA come from the germline V gene. Between the trimmed V and J ends, which lost 1 base and 3 bases, there was a span of 11 bases. Full variable domain (outside the CDR3, taken from reference TRBV7-2 and TRBJ2-3): GAGVSQSPSNKVTEKGKDVELRCDPISGHTALYWYRQSLGQGLEFLIYFQGNSAPDKSGLPSDRFSAERTGGSVSTLTIQRTQQEDSAVYLCASSLVPAKTDTQYFGPGTRLTVL.